The 22 T cell receptor beta chains reported below all come from one sample, sequenced in a study of prognosis after radiotherapy for stage I lung cancer. Two rounds of multiplex PCR amplified TCR beta CDR3 from genomic DNA. TRBV and TRBJ genes each had their own specific primers in first-round PCR. TCRdb analysed the multiplex PCR reads with MiXCR anew, one entry per CDR3 protein. This table holds some 17,000 distinct CDR3 sequences, 29% found once. The sequenced sample was PBMCs, obtained before or after stereotactic body radiation therapy (not recorded which). Source of these receptors: a donor over 45 with non-small cell lung cancer.

This clonotype was seen many times. The genes are TRBV2 and TRBJ2-2; 10 nucleotides align to TRBD2. The germline V gene encodes CDR1 SNHLY and CDR2 FYNNEI. The CDR3 is made up of 17 amino acids. V lost 4 bases and J lost 3; bases outside the gene matches: 8. The CDR3 DNA is TGTGCCAGCAGTGTAACCAGCGGGAGGGCCCACACCGGGGAGCTGTTTTTT. Its protein is CASSVTSGRAHTGELFF.

Ten or more counts support this clonotype. This rearrangement joins TRBV5-4 to TRBJ1-1; D ambiguous. This CDR3 spans 15 amino acids. Trimming took off 1 base at V and 1 base at J, with 11 bases between the two ends. Germline V gene data show CDR1 as SGHNT and CDR2 as YYREEE (reference sequence). The CDR3 DNA sequence: TGTGCCAGCAGCTTGTCGGCCTCGCAGAACACTGAAGCTTTCTTT. Translation: CASSLSASQNTEAFF.

This clonotype was counted a few times. A read error may explain this, as a much larger clone is one base away. This rearrangement joins TRBV10-3 to TRBJ2-2; the D is unclear. The germline V gene has CDR1 ENHRY and CDR2 SYGVKD. CDR3 length: 14 amino acids. CDR3 in amino acids: CAVSPEINTGELFF. The CDR3 region has the DNA TGTGCCGTCAGCCCCGAGATAAACACCGGGGAGCTGTTTTTT.

In its sample, this clonotype was seen many times. The genes are TRBV12-3 or TRBV12-4 and TRBJ2-1, with D perhaps TRBD1 or TRBD2 (6 bases each). Trimming shortened V by 4 bases and J by 5 bases, and 21 bases separated the two germline ends. The CDR3 runs 17 residues. In DNA, the CDR3 is TGTGCCAGCAGTTCCCCTCGGACTCGAAGGGGGGACAATGAGCAGTTCTTC. Its protein product is CASSSPRTRRGDNEQFF.

This clonotype was seen many times. The chain couples TRBV5-5 to TRBJ2-5, with 7 bases aligning to TRBD1. Germline CDR1 reads SGHKS; CDR2 reads YYEKEE (reference sequence). After removal of 3 bases from V and 4 bases from J, the junction contained 6 bases not matched to a gene. This CDR3 contains 14 residues. The CDR3 DNA follows: TGTGCCAGCAGCTCTGACAGGGTTGGAGAGACCCAGTACTTC. It is translated as CASSSDRVGETQYF.

The table lists this clonotype with many counts. The chain carries TRBV28 and TRBJ2-5, with 9 bases fitting TRBD1. This CDR3 has 15 amino acids. The V gene's germline CDR1 is MDHEN and CDR2 SYDVKM. J gave up 6 bases and V 7 bases, and 12 bases lay outside the gene matches. CDR3 loop: CASTSLTGGSQTQYF. Here the CDR3 DNA reads TGTGCCAGCACCTCACTCACAGGGGGCTCGCAGACCCAGTACTTC.

In its sample, this clonotype was seen many times. This chain links TRBV6-2 or TRBV6-3 with TRBJ2-5; TRBD1 matches 7 bases. CDR1 is MNHEY and CDR2 is SVGEGT in the germline V gene. V dropped 5 bases and J dropped 5; count of bases not matched to a gene: 8. The CDR3 covers 14 residues. CDR3 DNA sequence: TGTGCCAGCAGTCAGCGGACAGGAGGTGAGACCCAGTACTTC. As protein: CASSQRTGGETQYF.

Comments on this clonotype: The likely explanation is a read error, given a far larger clone one base away. The chain couples TRBV6-8 to TRBJ2-7; D not certain. Trimming removed 0 bases from V and 3 bases from J, with 24 bases in between. The CDR3 loop spans 19 amino acids. From germline, CDR1 is MNHGY and CDR2 SAAAGT. The CDR3 protein is CASSYSSRASSTSDYEQYF. The CDR3 region has the DNA TGTGCCAGCAGTTACTCGAGTCGCGCTTCGAGCACATCGGACTACGAGCAGTACTTC.

This clonotype was counted ten times or more. The chain combines TRBV6-2 or TRBV6-3 with TRBJ1-3; D uncertain. V was pared by 2 bases and J by 0 bases, with 8 bases between. Germline CDR1 is MNHEY and CDR2 is SVGEGT. The CDR3 runs to 15 residues. The CDR3 sequence is CASSYLPISGNTIYF. In DNA, the CDR3 is TGTGCCAGCAGTTACCTTCCAATCTCTGGAAACACCATATATTTT.

This clonotype was detected ten times or more. This chain connects TRBV27 to TRBJ1-4; the D is unclear. Looked up from germline, CDR1 is MNHEY and CDR2 is SMNVEV (reference sequence). CDR3 length: 13 amino acids. V lost 4 bases and J 8 bases, leaving 11 bases between the germline ends. CDR3 DNA: TGTGCCAGCAGTTCTAACACTGGAGAAAAACTGTTTTTT. Protein: CASSSNTGEKLFF.

The chain carries TRBV12-3 or TRBV12-4 and TRBJ2-5; D gene uncertain. V was trimmed by 2 bases and J by 4 bases, leaving 11 bases between them. CDR3 size: 14 residues. The CDR3 bases are TGTGCCAGCAGTTTATTGCTAACGGGAGAGACCCAGTACTTC. Protein: CASSLLLTGETQYF.

This clonotype was seen a single time. A far bigger clonotype differs at one base, so this is likely a read error. V and J are TRBV12-3 or TRBV12-4 and TRBJ2-5, with TRBD2 identical over 7 bases. The CDR3 loop spans 18 amino acids. V shed 3 bases and J 11 bases; nucleotides not matched to a gene: 24. CDR3 in amino acids: CASSFDKSVGGPGNEQYF. CDR3 DNA sequence: TGTGCCAGCAGTTTCGACAAGAGCGTGGGAGGGCCCGGCAATGAGCAGTACTTC.

At least ten counts were recorded for this clonotype. This chain uses TRBV12-3 or TRBV12-4 with TRBJ2-5; the match to TRBD2 covers 9 bases. V was clipped by 4 bases and J by 3 bases; unmatched bases: 12. The length of the CDR3 is 17 residues. The DNA of the CDR3 is TGTGCCAGCAGTTGGGGACAGTGGGGCGGGAGGGAAGAGACCCAGTACTTC. Translated, it gives CASSWGQWGGREETQYF.

With regard to this clonotype: A read error is likely here: a far larger clone is one base away. The chain uses TRBV6-9 and TRBJ1-1, with D possibly being TRBD1 (5 bases). Trimming removed 11 bases at V and 8 bases at J, with 24 bases between. The CDR3 sequence is 14 residues long. The V gene's germline CDR1 is MNHGY and CDR2 SVAAGI. The CDR3 DNA reads as TGTGCCGCCGCTACTGCAACCTCCGGGGCAGAAGCTTTCTTT. Its translation: CAAATATSGAEAFF.

This clonotype was seen ten or more times. The junction departs from germline at one end; a sequencing error may be responsible. The chain recombines TRBV7-7 with TRBJ2-5; D could derive from TRBD1 or TRBD2 (6 bases each). The CDR3 consists of 16 residues. Germline V gives CDR1 SSHAT, CDR2 FNYEAQ (reference sequence). The CDR3 coding sequence is TGTGCTAGCAGCTTAGAGATTCGGGGGCAGAAAGAGACCCAGTACTTC. Residues: CASSLEIRGQKETQYF.

This clonotype occurred many times. V and J are TRBV7-2 and TRBJ2-1; 9 bases match TRBD2. This CDR3 comprises 11 residues. J gave up 15 bases and V 4 bases, and 4 bases lay outside the gene matches. From germline, CDR1 is SGHTA and CDR2 FQGNSA. CDR3 loop: CASSYGTSLFF. CDR3 coding DNA: TGTGCCAGCAGCTATGGGACTAGCCTGTTCTTC. The entire variable domain, with the rest obtained from reference TRBV7-2 and TRBJ2-1, is as follows: GAGVSQSPSNKVTEKGKDVELRCDPISGHTALYWYRQSLGQGLEFLIYFQGNSAPDKSGLPSDRFSAERTGGSVSTLTIQRTQQEDSAVYLCASSYGTSLFFGPGTRLTVL.

Concerning this clonotype itself: This is likely an artifact of a read error, given a far larger clone one base away. V gene TRBV14 combines with J gene TRBJ2-1, with TRBD2 matching 7 bases. There are 16 residues in the CDR3. Germline CDR1 and CDR2: SGHDN and FVKESK. DNA of the CDR3: TGTGTCAGCAGTGAATTCGGGAGGACCCCCAACAATGAGCAGTTCTTC. It translates to CVSSEFGRTPNNEQFF.

The V and J genes are TRBV20-1 and TRBJ2-3; D tentatively reads TRBD1 or TRBD2 (5 bases each). This CDR3 has 15 residues. The V end lost 2 bases, the J end lost 11 bases, and 23 bases lay between the germline ends. From germline, CDR1 is DFQATT and CDR2 SNEGSKA (reference sequence). CDR3 sequence reads: CSARLRGGNAHWQYF. CDR3 bases: TGCAGTGCTAGACTCCGGGGCGGAAACGCCCATTGGCAGTATTTT.

This clonotype has ten or more counts. The chain couples TRBV7-3 to TRBJ2-1; 7 bases fit TRBD2. V was pared by 1 base and J by 7 bases, with 4 bases of the junction left unmatched. Germline V gene data show CDR1 as SGHTA and CDR2 as FQGTGA. The CDR3 spans 14 residues. CDR3 protein: CASSLRGSGNEQFF. The CDR3 coding sequence is TGTGCCAGCAGCTTAAGGGGTAGCGGGAATGAGCAGTTCTTC.

About this clonotype itself: A far more abundant clone sits one base away, making this likely a read error. This chain connects TRBV7-9 to TRBJ2-7; possibly TRBD1 for D (5 bases). V gave up 8 bases and J gave up 5 bases, with 22 bases separating them. Germline V lookup: CDR1 SEHNR, CDR2 FQNEAQ (reference sequence). CDR3 size: 15 residues. CDR3 loop: CASGSRVFRENEQYF. In DNA, the CDR3 is TGTGCCAGCGGCTCCAGGGTTTTTAGGGAAAACGAGCAGTACTTC. Complete variable domain (other parts from reference TRBV7-9 and TRBJ2-7): DTGVSQNPRHKITKRGQNVTFRCDPISEHNRLYWYRQTLGQGPEFLTYFQNEAQLEKSRLLSDRFSAERPKGSFSTLEIQRTEQGDSAMYLCASGSRVFRENEQYFGPGTRLTVT.

In this sample, this clonotype turned up many times. One end of the junction does not line up with germline, which may come from a read error. The chain combines TRBV11-2 with TRBJ1-1, with 7 bases that match TRBD1. CDR3 size: 17 residues. Looked up from germline, CDR1 is SGHAT and CDR2 is FQNNGV. The CDR3 DNA reads TGTGTCAGCAGGGAAGGCTCGACAGGGAGATTCTCCACTGAAGCTTTCTTT. Its protein product is CVSREGSTGRFSTEAFF.

Turning to this clonotype: A far more abundant clone sits one base away, making this likely a read error. This sequence joins TRBV6-4 and TRBJ2-7; 12 bases agree with TRBD2. The CDR3 extends over 17 amino acids. Per the germline V gene, CDR1 is MRHNA and CDR2 is SNTAGT. J gave up 6 bases and V 7 bases, and 16 bases lay outside the gene matches. DNA of the CDR3: TGTGCCAGCATTTACTCGCCTAGCGGGAGGGGGGTGGGCGAGCAGTACTTC. Amino acids: CASIYSPSGRGVGEQYF.